These 5 T cell receptor beta chains share one sample of origin, sequenced in a study of blood T cell repertoires in COVID-19 (dated by TCRdb to the early 2020s). Receptors were amplified or captured by the immunoSEQ multiplex PCR assay. TCRdb stores this immuneACCESS table with in-frame sequences only. Part of the clones is absent; in the studies checked, under half of the shortfall reflects unresolved V genes, and no reason is known for the rest. Within this sample are about 40,000 clones, with under 80% of them counted one time only. The top ten clonotypes cover about a quarter of the sample. The sample consisted of peripheral blood. Source of these receptors: a man at least 80 years old with acute or convalescent COVID-19.

This clone occurred once. The rearrangement links TRBV10-1 to TRBJ2-7; 10 bases are shared with TRBD2. The CDR3 runs to 16 residues. J gave up 2 bases and V 3 bases, and 7 bases lay outside the gene matches. The germline gives CDR1 WNHNN, CDR2 SYGVQD (reference sequence). The CDR3: CASSEKLAGVTYEQYF. In DNA form, the CDR3 reads TGCGCCAGCAGTGAAAAGCTAGCGGGAGTGACCTACGAGCAGTACTTC.

The J gene is TRBJ2-7, the V gene TRBV6-6; D gene ambiguous. This CDR3 comprises 16 residues. V lost 2 bases and J 4 bases, leaving 18 bases between the germline ends. The germline CDR1 and CDR2 sequences are MNHNY and SVGAGI (reference sequence). This CDR3 reads CASSYGESARGYEQYF. DNA for the CDR3: TGTGCCAGCAGTTACGGTGAGAGCGCGAGAGGATACGAGCAGTACTTC.

In DNA form, the CDR3 reads TGTGCCAGCAGCCCCCGGGACAGGGGGCGGTGGACTGAAGCTTTCTTT. Translating gives CASSPRDRGRWTEAFF. The chain joins TRBV11-2 to TRBJ1-1; 12 bases align to TRBD1. This CDR3 spans 16 amino acids. Unmatched junction bases numbered 9, after V lost 5 bases and J lost 5 bases. The germline V gene has CDR1 SGHAT and CDR2 FQNNGV. The full variable domain, rest sourced from reference TRBV11-2 and TRBJ1-1, is EAGVAQSPRYKIIEKRQSVAFWCNPISGHATLYWYQQILGQGPKLLIQFQNNGVVDDSQLPKDRFSAERLKGVDSTLKIQPAKLEDSAVYLCASSPRDRGRWTEAFFGQGTRLTVV.

The chain recombines TRBV9 with TRBJ1-5, with TRBD1 identical over 7 bases. The V and J ends lost 3 bases and 5 bases, in that order; junction bases with no gene match: 2. This CDR3 region has 13 residues. Germline V gene data show CDR1 as SGDLS and CDR2 as YYNGEE. This CDR3 reads CASSGTGDQPQHF. The DNA for the CDR3 is TGTGCCAGCAGCGGAACAGGGGATCAGCCCCAGCATTTT.

This chain connects TRBV2 to TRBJ2-3, with 7 bases fitting TRBD2. V was pared by 9 bases and J by 2 bases, with 2 bases of the junction left unmatched. This CDR3 region has 12 residues. The germline gives CDR1 SNHLY, CDR2 FYNNEI. CDR3 coding DNA: TGTGCCAGGAAGCGGGACACAGATACGCAGTATTTT. It encodes CARKRDTDTQYF.